The 23 T cell receptor beta chains given below trace back to one sample, sequenced in a study of cytomegalovirus exposure and HLA in healthy donors. The study ran its PCR with 60 Vbeta and 13 Jbeta primers. Sequencing used immunoSEQ multiplex PCR; TCRdb keeps in-frame clones, though not all of them. This sample has 100,000 to 150,000 clones, with approximately 87% found just once. Sequenced input: PBMCs. Receptors originate from a woman aged 25-40 years in good health and CMV-seronegative.

This chain links TRBV28 with TRBJ2-2, with TRBD2 identical over 14 bases. The CDR3 covers 20 residues. V trimming: 7 bases; J trimming: 2 bases; junction bases outside the gene matches: 15. Germline CDR1 is MDHEN and CDR2 is SYDVKM. The CDR3 nucleotides read TGTGCCAGCACCACCTGGCCGGGACTAGCGGGAGTGAATAACACCGGGGAGCTGTTTTTT. It translates to CASTTWPGLAGVNNTGELFF.

This chain links TRBV19 with TRBJ2-7, with 7 bases lining up with TRBD2. Germline CDR1 LNHDA, CDR2 SQIVND (reference sequence). The CDR3 is made up of 14 amino acids. V shed 1 base, J shed 1 base, and the junction held 1 base outside the gene matches. CDR3 bases: TGTGCCAGTAGTATAGTCGGGGGGTCCTACGAGCAGTACTTC. Translation gives CASSIVGGSYEQYF.

The chain joins TRBV28 to TRBJ2-7; 8 bases fit TRBD1. Trimming cost V 6 bases and J 3 bases; bases outside gene matches: 10. Germline V gene data show CDR1 as MDHEN and CDR2 as SYDVKM. This CDR3 has 15 amino acids. This chain's CDR3 is CASSLSDDRGYEQYF. CDR3 nucleotides: TGTGCCAGCAGCCTATCCGATGACAGGGGCTACGAGCAGTACTTC. Supplemented by reference TRBV28 and TRBJ2-7, the full variable domain reads DVKVTQSSRYLVKRTGEKVFLECVQDMDHENMFWYRQDPGLGLRLIYFSYDVKMKEKGDIPEGYSVSREKKERFSLILESASTNQTSMYLCASSLSDDRGYEQYFGPGTRLTVT.

V and J are TRBV19 and TRBJ1-5, with a tentative D call TRBD1 (6 bases). Looked up from germline, CDR1 is LNHDA and CDR2 is SQIVND (reference sequence). The V end lost 1 base, the J end lost 4 bases, and 17 bases lay between the germline ends. The CDR3 totals 17 residues. The chain's CDR3 is CASSIGGERTANQPQHF. The CDR3 coding sequence is TGTGCCAGTAGTATAGGTGGAGAACGGACAGCTAATCAGCCCCAGCATTTT.

The V call is TRBV7-2, the J call TRBJ1-2; TRBD1 might be the D (6 bases). The ends were cut back, 5 bases at V and 6 bases at J, with 10 bases in the middle. Germline V lookup: CDR1 SGHTA, CDR2 FQGNSA. This CDR3 region has 12 residues. The CDR3 loop reads CASSAGADGYTF. In DNA form, the CDR3 reads TGTGCCAGCAGCGCAGGGGCTGATGGCTACACCTTC. The full variable domain, with the rest looked up from reference TRBV7-2 and TRBJ1-2, is GAGVSQSPSNKVTEKGKDVELRCDPISGHTALYWYRQSLGQGLEFLIYFQGNSAPDKSGLPSDRFSAERTGGSVSTLTIQRTQQEDSAVYLCASSAGADGYTFGSGTRLTVV.

This clone came up a few times. This chain joins TRBV6-6 and TRBJ2-7; D is ambiguous. This CDR3 contains 14 residues. The ends were cut back, 0 bases at V and 6 bases at J, with 12 bases in the middle. Germline V gene lookup returns CDR1 MNHNY and CDR2 SVGAGI (reference sequence). The CDR3 reads CASSYSILSSEQYF. In DNA, the CDR3 is TGTGCCAGCAGTTACTCGATTCTATCGAGCGAGCAGTACTTC.

This CDR3 reads CASSFSGYQPQHF. The CDR3 DNA follows: TGTGCCAGCAGTTTTTCGGGGTATCAGCCCCAGCATTTT. V and J are TRBV28 and TRBJ1-5; D uncertain. This CDR3 has 13 residues. Per germline, CDR1 MDHEN and CDR2 SYDVKM. Trimming took off 3 bases at V and 5 bases at J, with 8 bases between the two ends.

The CDR3 loop is CASSPRTGGTEAFF. Written as DNA, the CDR3 is TGTGCCAGCAGCCCCCGGACAGGGGGGACTGAAGCTTTCTTT. The rearrangement links TRBV13 to TRBJ1-1; TRBD1 aligns across 10 bases. This CDR3 is built from 14 residues. Germline lookup yields CDR1 PRHDT and CDR2 FYEKMQ (reference sequence). V was pared by 5 bases and J by 5 bases, with 5 bases of the junction left unmatched.

This clone has just one count. The J gene is TRBJ1-2, the V gene TRBV28; 11 bases line up with TRBD1. V trimming: 6 bases; J trimming: 7 bases; junction bases outside the gene matches: 7. The CDR3 runs 14 residues. CDR1 is MDHEN, CDR2 SYDVKM, per germline. This CDR3 reads CASSMDRGLSGYTF. The CDR3 DNA follows: TGTGCCAGCAGCATGGACAGGGGGCTTAGTGGCTACACCTTC.

In DNA, the CDR3 is TGTGCCAGCAGTTGGACAGCCTCCTACAATGAGCAGTTCTTC. Encoded protein: CASSWTASYNEQFF. The J gene is TRBJ2-1, the V gene TRBV27, with D maybe TRBD1 (6 bases). The CDR3 covers 14 residues. Per germline, CDR1 MNHEY and CDR2 SMNVEV (reference sequence). With 4 bases removed from V and 0 bases from J, the gap between germline ends came to 7 bases.

This clone has a handful of counts. This chain joins TRBV7-9 and TRBJ1-1; no definite D call. The CDR3 contains 14 residues. V was clipped by 1 base and J by 1 base, with 7 bases between them. Germline V gene data show CDR1 as SEHNR and CDR2 as FQNEAQ (reference sequence). The DNA for the CDR3 is TGTGCCAGCAGCTTAGGCAGGCCGAACACTGAAGCTTTCTTT. Protein: CASSLGRPNTEAFF.

J is TRBJ2-7 and V is TRBV6-1; 7 bases agree with TRBD2. The CDR3 sequence is 14 residues long. Germline CDR1 reads MNHNS; CDR2 reads SASEGT. With V trimmed by 7 bases and J by 4 bases, 10 bases remained unmatched. The DNA for the CDR3 is TGTGCCAGCAATCTCGGGAGGTCCGCTTACGAGCAGTACTTC. It translates to CASNLGRSAYEQYF.

V gene TRBV2 combines with J gene TRBJ2-2; possibly TRBD2 for D (7 bases). V shed 3 bases and J shed 7 bases, with 12 bases lying between them. CDR3 length equals 14 residues. In germline, CDR1 is SNHLY, CDR2 FYNNEI. The CDR3: CASSEQGTNGELFF. As DNA, the CDR3 is TGTGCCAGCAGTGAGCAGGGGACTAACGGGGAGCTGTTTTTT.

This rearrangement joins TRBV28 to TRBJ1-2, with D unclear. This CDR3 contains 14 residues. Germline CDR1 and CDR2: MDHEN and SYDVKM. V lost 1 base and J 7 bases, leaving 13 bases between the germline ends. The CDR3 here is CASSLSGISLGYTF. Written as DNA, the CDR3 is TGTGCCAGCAGTTTATCAGGTATAAGTCTTGGCTACACCTTC.

The CDR3, as DNA: TGTGCCAGCAGTTTATCGGGCAGCTATAATTCACCCCTCCACTTT. Its protein product is CASSLSGSYNSPLHF. This chain joins TRBV27 and TRBJ1-6; D remains unclear. Trimming took off 0 bases at V and 3 bases at J, with 6 bases between the two ends. In germline, CDR1 is MNHEY, CDR2 SMNVEV (reference sequence). This CDR3 is 15 amino acids long.

This rearrangement joins TRBV7-9 to TRBJ2-5, with 8 bases lining up with TRBD2. CDR3 length equals 19 residues. CDR1 is SEHNR and CDR2 is FQNEAQ in the germline V gene (reference sequence). Losses at the gene ends were 2 bases for V and 4 bases for J; bases not matched to a gene: 18. CDR3 bases: TGTGCCAGCAGCTTACCTTCCGGGGGTGGCGCGGGAGGCCCAGAGACCCAGTACTTC. Residues: CASSLPSGGGAGGPETQYF.

V is TRBV19 and J is TRBJ2-1; TRBD1 matches 9 bases. The trim removed 1 base at V and 4 bases at J, leaving 2 bases unmatched. From germline, CDR1 is LNHDA and CDR2 SQIVND (reference sequence). CDR3 size: 15 residues. CDR3 nucleotides: TGTGCCAGTAGTATAGCGGACAGGGGATACAATGAGCAGTTCTTC. It translates to CASSIADRGYNEQFF.

V usage is TRBV9 and J usage is TRBJ2-7; D is possibly TRBD2 (6 bases). The CDR3 covers 12 residues. Germline V lookup: CDR1 SGDLS, CDR2 YYNGEE. Trimming removed 3 bases from V and 7 bases from J, with 11 bases in between. Written as DNA, the CDR3 is TGTGCCAGCAGCGGGGGGGTGGGTGAGCAGTACTTC. Its protein is CASSGGVGEQYF.

The CDR3 loop reads CASSNSGEQFF. In nucleotides, the CDR3 is TGTGCCAGCAGCAATAGCGGGGAGCAGTTCTTC. V is TRBV7-2 and J is TRBJ2-1, with 7 bases that match TRBD2. Looked up from germline, CDR1 is SGHTA and CDR2 is FQGNSA. V trimming: 5 bases; J trimming: 10 bases; junction bases outside the gene matches: 2. This CDR3 spans 11 amino acids.

The chain has TRBV9 and TRBJ2-3; D uncertain. V shed 4 bases and J shed 4 bases, with 4 bases lying between them. This CDR3 is 11 amino acids long. Germline V gene sequence: CDR1 SGDLS, CDR2 YYNGEE. The CDR3 loop is CASSTSDTQYF. The DNA for the CDR3 is TGTGCCAGCAGCACATCAGATACGCAGTATTTT.

The chain links TRBV4-1 to TRBJ1-1; no clear D gene. The length of the CDR3 is 15 residues. The ends were cut back, 4 bases at V and 4 bases at J, with 16 bases in the middle. Germline lookup yields CDR1 MGHRA and CDR2 YSYEKL. In nucleotides, the CDR3 is TGCGCCAGCAGCCGACAAACAGACGGGAGCACTGAAGCTTTCTTT. Encoded protein: CASSRQTDGSTEAFF.

This sequence joins TRBV5-1 and TRBJ2-2; a possible D gene is TRBD2 (5 bases). The CDR3 consists of 14 residues. V lost 0 bases and J 5 bases, leaving 8 bases between the germline ends. CDR1 is SGHRS and CDR2 is YFSETQ in the germline V gene. CDR3 protein: CASSLGAGTGELFF. The CDR3 DNA reads TGCGCCAGCAGCTTGGGTGCGGGTACCGGGGAGCTGTTTTTT.

The chain links TRBV1 to TRBJ2-1; the DNA was not compared with TRBD2, the D call given in the table. TRBV1 is reported as a pseudogene. This CDR3 spans 20 amino acids. CDR3 nucleotides: TGCACCAGCAGCCAAGATCAGCCCCCACTCCAGCGTCAAAACTACAATGAGCAGTTCTTC. It specifies CTSSQDQPPLQRQNYNEQFF.